The TCR beta chain described here comes from a study of cytomegalovirus exposure and HLA in healthy donors. General observations from the study: The study put under 200 TCR beta chains on its list as cytomegalovirus-associated.

Regarding this clone: Its antigen is still unknown.

In germline, CDR1 is SGHNT, CDR2 YYREEE (reference sequence). The CDR3 length is 15 residues. V dropped 6 bases and J dropped 2 bases, with 15 bases sitting between them. The PCR used 60 Vbeta and 13 Jbeta primers. Sequencing was performed with immunoSEQ multiplex PCR; in TCRdb, only in-frame clones are kept and a portion is missing. The sample yields 150,000 to 200,000 clones, about 80% seen once. The chain combines TRBV5-4 with TRBJ1-3; TRBD1 is a possible D gene (6 bases). The sequencing sample was made of PBMCs. The receptor was isolated from a man aged 35-49 years in good health and CMV-seropositive. The CDR3 sequence: CASTTQGNAGNTIYF. The CDR3 bases are TGTGCCAGCACCACACAGGGAAACGCTGGAAACACCATATATTTT.